This TCR beta chain stems from a study of T cell repertoires in cytomegalovirus infection. In the study overall: Newly reported HLA-C-restricted and thoroughly characterized HLA-B-restricted CMV epitopes were employed. From public TCR beta signatures came an indication of both CMV infection and matching HLA type.

TCRdb reprocessed the reads with MiXCR, giving one entry per CDR3 protein. The sample yields 650,000 to 900,000 distinct CDR3 sequences, about 29% seen once. This clonotype turned up a few times. Antigen unknown. Study results and limitations: What dominated the ex vivo response were HLA-C-restricted CMV-specific TCR beta clonotypes. Summed frequency of public TCR beta families distinguished CMV carriers with the relevant HLA.

The sequenced sample was cultured CD8+ T cells from PBMCs, obtained from culture after CMV antigen stimulation. The sequence was collected from a human donor in good health (CMV status not recorded). Some clones in this sample may be carry-over from other donors' samples.

Here the CDR3 reads CAISDPGLPRGDTQYF. For the CDR3, the DNA is TGTGCCATCAGTGACCCCGGCCTACCCAGGGGAGATACGCAGTATTTT. The chain recombines TRBV10-3 with TRBJ2-3; D possibly corresponds to TRBD1 (6 bases). CDR3 length equals 16 residues. From germline, CDR1 is ENHRY and CDR2 SYGVKD. V lost 3 bases, J lost 5 bases, and 18 bases lay in between.